Following are 21 T cell receptor beta chains from one sample sequenced in a study of shared clonotypes between healthy human individuals. The repertoire was sequenced with immunoSEQ multiplex PCR; TCRdb's copy has only in-frame clones and lacks some. The sample has 2 million to 2.5 million clones, over 85% seen once. Sequencing was done on a sample of naive CD4+ T cells from PBMCs. Subset meaning: CD45RA+ positively selected. The receptor set was obtained from a man aged 18 to 30 in good health. Some clones in this sample may be carry-over from other donors' samples.

The genes are TRBV7-9 and TRBJ2-1; the D gene is possibly TRBD1 (6 bases). CDR3 length: 16 amino acids. V lost 0 bases to trimming and J lost 0 bases, with 9 bases between them. The germline gives CDR1 SEHNR, CDR2 FQNEAQ (reference sequence). CDR3 DNA: TGTGCCAGCAGCTTAGCGGGGGCTAGCTCCTACAATGAGCAGTTCTTC. Encoded protein: CASSLAGASSYNEQFF. Based on the CDR3 plus reference TRBV7-9 and TRBJ2-1, the full variable domain is DTGVSQNPRHKITKRGQNVTFRCDPISEHNRLYWYRQTLGQGPEFLTYFQNEAQLEKSRLLSDRFSAERPKGSFSTLEIQRTEQGDSAMYLCASSLAGASSYNEQFFGPGTRLTVL.

Remarks on this clone: The sample carries other DNA sequences with the same CDR3. The rearrangement uses TRBV5-1 and TRBJ1-1; the D gene is possibly TRBD1 (5 bases). In germline, CDR1 is SGHRS, CDR2 YFSETQ. V lost 4 bases and J 4 bases, leaving 23 bases between the germline ends. The CDR3 totals 17 residues. This CDR3 is CASSPTSPGRILTEAFF. The CDR3 region has the DNA TGCGCCAGCAGCCCTACCTCACCGGGACGGATACTCACTGAAGCTTTCTTT.

The J gene is TRBJ2-7, the V gene TRBV19; the match to TRBD1 covers 9 bases. The CDR3 extends over 15 amino acids. J was trimmed by 2 bases and V by 1 base; bases with no gene match: 3. CDR1 and CDR2 (germline): LNHDA, SQIVND (reference sequence). DNA of the CDR3: TGTGCCAGTAGTATAGTGACAGGGGGAACCTACGAGCAGTACTTC. It yields the protein CASSIVTGGTYEQYF.

CDR3 amino acids: CASSIVGGTNYGYTF. CDR3 bases: TGTGCCAGTAGTATAGTCGGGGGGACTAACTATGGCTACACCTTC. The chain couples TRBV19 to TRBJ1-2; possibly TRBD1 for D (5 bases). Germline CDR1 LNHDA, CDR2 SQIVND (reference sequence). The CDR3 totals 15 residues. Trimming took 1 base from V and 0 from J, leaving 9 bases between them.

The chain joins TRBV6-4 to TRBJ1-4; D might be TRBD1 (6 bases). The CDR3 consists of 11 residues. The V end lost 8 bases, the J end lost 11 bases, and 12 bases lay between the germline ends. Germline CDR1 is MRHNA and CDR2 is SNTAGT. The chain's CDR3 is CASGGLVKLFF. CDR3 nucleotide sequence: TGTGCCAGCGGGGGCCTGGTTAAACTGTTTTTT.

The chain carries TRBV18 and TRBJ2-7; possibly TRBD1 or TRBD2 for D (5 bases each). In germline, CDR1 is KGHSH, CDR2 LQKENI. The CDR3 covers 15 residues. Trimming left V 3 bases short and J 5 bases short, with 17 bases between. The CDR3 reads CASSPGTVAGNEQYF. The CDR3 DNA reads as TGTGCCAGCTCACCCGGGACCGTTGCTGGGAACGAGCAGTACTTC.

Worth noting for this clone: At the DNA level, this CDR3 is encoded by other sequences in the same sample as well. The chain has TRBV5-4 and TRBJ2-5, with 8 bases aligning to TRBD2. V shed 0 bases, J shed 3 bases, and the junction held 1 base outside the gene matches. Looked up from germline, CDR1 is SGHNT and CDR2 is YYREEE (reference sequence). The CDR3 covers 14 residues. As DNA, the CDR3 is TGTGCCAGCAGCTTGGGAGCGGGAGAAGAGACCCAGTACTTC. This encodes CASSLGAGEETQYF.

The CDR3 DNA follows: TGTGCCAGCAGCCAAGGAAGGGGGCTTAACTATGGCTACACCTTC. It translates to CASSQGRGLNYGYTF. The chain employs TRBV4-2 and TRBJ1-2, with TRBD1 matching over 7 bases. J gave up 1 base and V 1 base, and 3 bases lay outside the gene matches. This CDR3 has 15 residues. The germline CDR1 and CDR2 sequences are LGHNA and YNFKEQ.

V and J are TRBV4-1 and TRBJ1-5; TRBD1 matches 7 bases. Trimming cost V 0 bases and J 5 bases; bases outside gene matches: 4. This CDR3 comprises 15 residues. Germline-derived CDR1 and CDR2 are MGHRA and YSYEKL. Written as DNA, the CDR3 is TGCGCCAGCAGCCAAGAGGACAGGACATATCAGCCCCAGCATTTT. Protein product: CASSQEDRTYQPQHF.

The gene calls are TRBV28 and TRBJ2-2, with 11 bases that match TRBD2. Germline CDR1 is MDHEN and CDR2 is SYDVKM. The CDR3 runs to 17 residues. Trimming took 8 bases from V and 4 from J; bases not matched to a gene: 12. In nucleotides, the CDR3 is TGTGCCAGCCCAAACCACGTAGCGGGAGGGGTCACCGGGGAGCTGTTTTTT. It yields the protein CASPNHVAGGVTGELFF.

The rearrangement links TRBV7-9 to TRBJ2-3; 13 bases line up with TRBD2. The CDR3 is 17 amino acids. Germline V lookup: CDR1 SEHNR, CDR2 FQNEAQ (reference sequence). With 4 bases clipped from V and 6 bases from J, the junction kept 10 bases outside the gene matches. CDR3 region: CASSSRLAGGTMDTQYF. The CDR3 DNA reads as TGTGCCAGCAGCTCCCGACTAGCGGGAGGCACCATGGATACGCAGTATTTT.

In the case of this clone: At the DNA level, this CDR3 is encoded by other sequences in the same sample as well. The rearrangement joins TRBV5-1 to TRBJ2-2, with D possibly TRBD1 on 6 matching bases. CDR3 size: 15 residues. Germline V gene data show CDR1 as SGHRS and CDR2 as YFSETQ. V lost 4 bases, J lost 0 bases, and 10 bases lay in between. CDR3 protein: CASSPGQPNTGELFF. The DNA of the CDR3 is TGCGCCAGCAGCCCCGGACAGCCGAACACCGGGGAGCTGTTTTTT. Variable domain in full (rest from reference TRBV5-1 and TRBJ2-2): KAGVTQTPRYLIKTRGQQVTLSCSPISGHRSVSWYQQTPGQGLQFLFEYFSETQRNKGNFPGRFSGRQFSNSRSEMNVSTLELGDSALYLCASSPGQPNTGELFFGEGSRLTVL.

The chain has TRBV6-1 and TRBJ1-2; no reliable D call. The CDR3 covers 18 residues. Per the germline V gene, CDR1 is MNHNS and CDR2 is SASEGT. Between the trimmed V and J ends, which lost 1 base and 0 bases, there was a span of 18 bases. In nucleotides, the CDR3 is TGTGCCAGCAGTGAAGTGGGCGGGCTTCGGGCCGCTAACTATGGCTACACCTTC. This encodes CASSEVGGLRAANYGYTF.

The genes are TRBV18 and TRBJ2-7; TRBD1 is a possible D gene (6 bases). The CDR3 is 14 residues long. V was pared by 2 bases and J by 5 bases, with 13 bases between. Germline V gene lookup returns CDR1 KGHSH and CDR2 LQKENI. This chain's CDR3 is CASSPNQGNHEQYF. The CDR3 coding sequence is TGTGCCAGCTCACCAAATCAGGGGAATCACGAGCAGTACTTC.

The rearrangement links TRBV5-1 to TRBJ1-2, with 8 bases identical to TRBD1. The CDR3 totals 13 residues. Germline V lookup: CDR1 SGHRS, CDR2 YFSETQ. Trimming removed 4 bases from V and 3 bases from J; junction bases left unmatched: 2. CDR3 sequence: CASSQQGDYGYTF. CDR3 DNA sequence: TGCGCCAGCAGCCAACAGGGGGACTATGGCTACACCTTC.

Comments on this clone: It is unclear where the CDR3 begins or ends on the DNA, so no DNA is shown, and the CDR3 is as TCRdb lists it. This chain links TRBV27 with TRBJ2-1; the table's D call, TRBD2, was not checked against the DNA. The CDR3 is 17 residues long, counting both termini. CDR1 and CDR2 from the germline V gene are MNHEY and SMNVEV (reference sequence). CDR3 protein: CASSFSVRGGSYNEQFF.

CDR3 residues: CASSPFTAGGHEQFF. The CDR3 coding sequence is TGTGCCAGCTCACCTTTTACGGCGGGAGGGCATGAGCAGTTCTTC. The rearrangement links TRBV18 to TRBJ2-1, with TRBD2 matching 9 bases. CDR1 and CDR2 (germline): KGHSH, LQKENI. This CDR3 spans 15 amino acids. The ends lost 3 bases at V and 8 bases at J; junction bases unmatched: 8.

This clone was observed many times. The rearrangement uses TRBV2 and TRBJ2-7; D tentatively reads TRBD1 or TRBD2 (5 bases each). This CDR3 contains 14 residues. Germline CDR1 is SNHLY and CDR2 is FYNNEI. V gave up 10 bases and J gave up 2 bases, with 18 bases separating them. The CDR3 DNA reads TGTGCCAACAAACCCAATGGGGGAGCCTACGAGCAGTACTTC. As protein: CANKPNGGAYEQYF.

The chain couples TRBV5-1 to TRBJ2-5; D is unresolved. V was pared by 2 bases and J by 4 bases, with 12 bases between. Germline CDR1 SGHRS, CDR2 YFSETQ. The CDR3 loop spans 14 amino acids. The CDR3 is CASSLFQAGETQYF. CDR3 sequence (DNA): TGCGCCAGCAGCTTATTCCAGGCCGGAGAGACCCAGTACTTC.

This clone was counted once. Other DNA sequences in this sample translate to the same CDR3. The chain employs TRBV7-2 and TRBJ2-5, with D perhaps TRBD2 (5 bases). CDR1 is SGHTA and CDR2 is FQGNSA in the germline V gene. Trimming pared 5 bases from V and 5 bases from J, leaving 9 bases between. The CDR3 sequence is 12 residues long. Here the CDR3 reads CASSPRGETQYF. DNA of the CDR3: TGTGCCAGCAGCCCTCGAGGGGAGACCCAGTACTTC.

Details on this clone: Other DNA sequences within the sample encode an identical CDR3. This chain links TRBV28 with TRBJ2-7, with 11 bases lining up with TRBD2. Germline V gene lookup returns CDR1 MDHEN and CDR2 SYDVKM. The ends lost 1 base at V and 1 base at J; junction bases unmatched: 3. The CDR3 contains 16 residues. The CDR3, as DNA: TGTGCCAGCAGTTTATTAGGGACTAGCGGATCCTACGAGCAGTACTTC. Its protein product is CASSLLGTSGSYEQYF.